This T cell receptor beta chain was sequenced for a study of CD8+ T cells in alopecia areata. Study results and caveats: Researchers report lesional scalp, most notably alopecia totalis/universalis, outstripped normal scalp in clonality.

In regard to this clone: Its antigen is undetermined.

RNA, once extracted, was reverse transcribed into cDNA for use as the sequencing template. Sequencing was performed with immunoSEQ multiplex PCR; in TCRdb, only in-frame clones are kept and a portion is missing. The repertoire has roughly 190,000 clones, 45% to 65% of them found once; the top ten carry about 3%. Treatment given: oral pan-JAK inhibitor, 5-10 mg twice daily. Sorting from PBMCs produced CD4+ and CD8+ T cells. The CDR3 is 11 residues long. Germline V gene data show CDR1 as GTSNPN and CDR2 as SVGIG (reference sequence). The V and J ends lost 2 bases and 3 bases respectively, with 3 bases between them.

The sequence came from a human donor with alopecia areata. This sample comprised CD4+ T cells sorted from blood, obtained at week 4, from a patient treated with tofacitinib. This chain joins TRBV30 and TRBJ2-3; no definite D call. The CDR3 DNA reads TGTGCCTGGAGTTTGACAGATACGCAGTATTTT. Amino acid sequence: CAWSLTDTQYF. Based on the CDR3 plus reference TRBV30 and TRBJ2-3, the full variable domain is SQTIHQWPATLVQPVGSPLSLECTVEGTSNPNLYWYRQAAGRGLQLLFYSVGIGQISSEVPQNLSASRPQDRQFILSSKKLLLSDSGFYLCAWSLTDTQYFGPGTRLTVL.